This T cell receptor beta chain was sequenced for a study of CD8+ T cells in alopecia areata. CDR1 is GTSNPN and CDR2 is SVGIG in the germline V gene (reference sequence). There are 16 residues in the CDR3. Between the trimmed V and J ends, which lost 0 bases and 0 bases, there was a span of 14 bases. RNA was isolated and reverse transcribed to cDNA, the sequencing template. Measured with immunoSEQ multiplex PCR; TCRdb has only the in-frame clones, and not every one. Among hundreds of thousands of clones listed, roughly 57% were seen once. This specimen was CD4+ T cells sorted from blood, taken at week 0. V usage is TRBV30 and J usage is TRBJ1-1; D is uncertain. This TCR was sampled from a human donor with alopecia areata. Written as DNA, the CDR3 is TGTGCCTGGAGTGTACTAAGGAGACGATTGAACACTGAAGCTTTCTTT. It translates to CAWSVLRRRLNTEAFF.